One and the same sample provided the 16 T cell receptor beta chains below, sequenced in a study of blood T cell repertoires in COVID-19. TCRdb keeps only in-frame clones here, not all; method: immunoSEQ multiplex PCR. The top ten clones hold approximately 1.8% of a sample with under 250,000 clones, 70% to 85% of them seen once. The source material was PBMCs or T cells enriched from blood (not recorded which). The origin of the receptors is a man between 60 and 70 years old who had recovered from COVID-19.

V usage is TRBV10-3 and J usage is TRBJ2-3; possibly TRBD2 for D (5 bases). Per germline, CDR1 ENHRY and CDR2 SYGVKD. The CDR3 spans 15 residues. V lost 4 bases and J lost 4, with 15 bases in between. CDR3 loop: CAISAGIGRADTQYF. Written as DNA, the CDR3 is TGTGCCATCAGTGCGGGTATTGGGCGGGCAGATACGCAGTATTTT.

The CDR3: CASSIGTPSNTGELFF. The CDR3 DNA follows: TGTGCCAGTAGTATCGGGACACCTTCGAACACCGGGGAGCTGTTTTTT. This chain connects TRBV19 to TRBJ2-2; a possible D gene is TRBD1 (6 bases). CDR1 is LNHDA, CDR2 SQIVND, per germline (reference sequence). With 3 bases removed from V and 0 bases from J, the gap between germline ends came to 11 bases. The CDR3 length is 16 residues.

The sample holds a few counts of this clone. The chain combines TRBV2 with TRBJ1-2; D uncertain. The V end was cut by 5 bases, the J end by 8 bases, with 12 bases between. CDR1 and CDR2 (germline): SNHLY, FYNNEI. The CDR3 is made up of 12 amino acids. CDR3 DNA: TGTGCCAGCAGTAGTTTGCAGGTCGGCTACACCTTC. It specifies CASSSLQVGYTF.

The V gene is TRBV27, the J gene TRBJ1-1; D may be TRBD1 (5 bases). The CDR3 has 14 residues. Germline values: CDR1 MNHEY, CDR2 SMNVEV (reference sequence). Trimming shortened V by 6 bases and J by 1 base, and 12 bases separated the two germline ends. The CDR3 reads CASRRPGENTEAFF. The CDR3 DNA reads TGTGCCAGCAGAAGGCCGGGGGAGAACACTGAAGCTTTCTTT.

Only one count was recorded for this clone. The V gene is TRBV5-1, the J gene TRBJ2-1, with D perhaps TRBD2 (6 bases). The CDR3 runs 14 residues. The V end lost 3 bases, the J end lost 7 bases, and 14 bases lay between the germline ends. Germline CDR1 and CDR2: SGHRS and YFSETQ. CDR3 in amino acids: CASSSGGRGNEQFF. In DNA form, the CDR3 reads TGCGCCAGCAGCTCTGGGGGACGGGGGAATGAGCAGTTCTTC.

The chain links TRBV5-1 to TRBJ1-4; possibly TRBD1 for D (5 bases). This CDR3 region has 14 residues. Germline lookup yields CDR1 SGHRS and CDR2 YFSETQ. Trimming left V 4 bases short and J 8 bases short, with 15 bases between. CDR3 DNA: TGCGCCAGCAGCCCTTTGGGGCGCAGCGAAAAACTGTTTTTT. It yields the protein CASSPLGRSEKLFF. Drawing the rest from reference TRBV5-1 and TRBJ1-4, the complete variable domain is KAGVTQTPRYLIKTRGQQVTLSCSPISGHRSVSWYQQTPGQGLQFLFEYFSETQRNKGNFPGRFSGRQFSNSRSEMNVSTLELGDSALYLCASSPLGRSEKLFFGSGTQLSVL.

This chain uses TRBV5-1 with TRBJ2-2; D not certain. Trimming took 5 bases from V and 0 from J, leaving 11 bases between them. This CDR3 has 15 amino acids. Germline lookup yields CDR1 SGHRS and CDR2 YFSETQ. The CDR3 spells CASSSIYPNTGELFF. The CDR3 DNA reads TGCGCCAGCAGTAGTATCTATCCGAACACCGGGGAGCTGTTTTTT. The whole variable domain, remainder taken from reference TRBV5-1 and TRBJ2-2, is KAGVTQTPRYLIKTRGQQVTLSCSPISGHRSVSWYQQTPGQGLQFLFEYFSETQRNKGNFPGRFSGRQFSNSRSEMNVSTLELGDSALYLCASSSIYPNTGELFFGEGSRLTVL.

This clone appeared many times. The V gene is TRBV19, the J gene TRBJ1-2; D is uncertain. Trimming pared 3 bases from V and 1 base from J, leaving 12 bases between. CDR1 is LNHDA and CDR2 is SQIVND in the germline V gene (reference sequence). The CDR3 is made up of 15 amino acids. CDR3 sequence reads: CASSMPPGINYGYTF. CDR3 in DNA: TGTGCCAGTAGTATGCCCCCGGGGATTAACTATGGCTACACCTTC.

This chain joins TRBV5-6 and TRBJ1-2; D ambiguous. The CDR3 runs to 13 residues. The V gene's germline CDR1 is SGHDT and CDR2 YYEEEE. V lost 0 bases and J lost 1, with 4 bases in between. CDR3: CASSLVSNYGYTF. CDR3 bases: TGTGCCAGCAGCTTGGTCAGTAACTATGGCTACACCTTC.

V gene TRBV24-1 combines with J gene TRBJ2-3, with D maybe TRBD1 (5 bases). The CDR3 is 15 amino acids. CDR1 KGHDR and CDR2 SFDVKD come from the germline V gene. Trimming stripped 4 bases from V and 4 bases from J, with 14 bases between. The CDR3 DNA reads as TGTGCCACCAGTGACCCAGGGTTAGGCTCAGATACGCAGTATTTT. This gives the protein CATSDPGLGSDTQYF.

DNA for the CDR3: TGTGCCAGCAGTGACCGGTACGAGCAGTACTTC. Its translation is CASSDRYEQYF. The genes are TRBV25-1 and TRBJ2-7; no reliable D call. This CDR3 has 11 residues. Trimming pared 3 bases from V and 4 bases from J, leaving 4 bases between. Germline V lookup: CDR1 MGHDK, CDR2 SYGVNS.

The J gene is TRBJ2-1, the V gene TRBV25-1; TRBD1 is a possible D gene (6 bases). Looked up from germline, CDR1 is MGHDK and CDR2 is SYGVNS. V was trimmed by 3 bases and J by 7 bases, leaving 19 bases between them. This CDR3 spans 16 amino acids. CDR3 nucleotide sequence: TGTGCCAGCAGTGATTTGTGGACAGAGGGGGAGAATGAGCAGTTCTTC. Translated: CASSDLWTEGENEQFF.

This chain links TRBV4-2 with TRBJ1-1; D is undetermined. CDR1 and CDR2 (germline): LGHNA, YNFKEQ. The CDR3 is made up of 16 amino acids. Trimming shortened V by 2 bases and J by 4 bases, and 17 bases separated the two germline ends. The CDR3, as DNA: TGTGCCAGCAGCCAACTCCCTGACAAGCTGGGCACTGAAGCTTTCTTT. It is translated as CASSQLPDKLGTEAFF.

The CDR3 DNA reads TGTGCCAGCAGTGGTGAGACAGGGTACTACGAGCAGTACTTC. Protein sequence: CASSGETGYYEQYF. V and J are TRBV2 and TRBJ2-7; 7 bases align to TRBD1. This CDR3 is built from 14 residues. The trim removed 4 bases at V and 3 bases at J, leaving 6 bases unmatched. Germline-derived CDR1 and CDR2 are SNHLY and FYNNEI.

This clone was seen a few times. The chain has TRBV5-1 and TRBJ1-1; no reliable D call. Between the trimmed V and J ends, which lost 0 bases and 2 bases, there was a span of 8 bases. The V gene's germline CDR1 is SGHRS and CDR2 YFSETQ. There are 14 residues in the CDR3. The CDR3 protein is CASSLGSGNTEAFF. CDR3 DNA sequence: TGCGCCAGCAGCTTGGGTAGTGGTAACACTGAAGCTTTCTTT.

The chain links TRBV7-2 to TRBJ2-5; TRBD1 agrees at 9 bases. This CDR3 spans 14 amino acids. The V gene's germline CDR1 is SGHTA and CDR2 FQGNSA. Germline trimming cut 4 bases from V and 4 bases from J; bases unmatched to any gene: 4. Here the CDR3 DNA reads TGTGCCAGCAGCTCGGGGACAGGGACAGAGACCCAGTACTTC. Translation gives CASSSGTGTETQYF.